Below are 15 T cell receptor beta chains sequenced from a single sample in a study of T cells in Graves' hyperthyroidism and ophthalmopathy. What was amplified from RNA transcripts were TCR beta CDR3 regions. The HTBI primer set served for first-round RT-PCR of the TCR CDR3. Via MiXCR, TCRdb re-called the multiplex PCR reads, giving one row per CDR3 protein. Of approximately 600,000 distinct CDR3 sequences in the sample, 13% to 15% were seen once. Sequencing was carried out using blood. Source of these receptors: a woman aged 18-29 years with Graves' ophthalmopathy.

This clonotype was seen ten or more times. This chain joins TRBV7-2 and TRBJ2-3; the match to TRBD2 covers 10 bases. There are 18 residues in the CDR3. V lost 5 bases to trimming and J lost 2 bases; unmatched junction nucleotides: 13. The germline CDR1 and CDR2 sequences are SGHTA and FQGNSA. For the CDR3, the DNA is TGTGCCAGCAGCCCCAGAGCGGGAGGGGGGCGGGCCACAGATACGCAGTATTTT. This gives the protein CASSPRAGGGRATDTQYF.

This clonotype has just a few counts. The chain combines TRBV30 with TRBJ2-7; D may be TRBD2 (5 bases). Germline CDR1 is GTSNPN and CDR2 is SVGIG (reference sequence). The CDR3 has 13 amino acids. V dropped 3 bases and J dropped 0 bases, with 9 bases sitting between them. The CDR3 loop reads CAWRRSGSYEQYF. The CDR3 DNA reads TGTGCCTGGAGGCGAAGCGGCTCCTACGAGCAGTACTTC. The full variable domain, in which reference TRBV30 and TRBJ2-7 provide the parts outside the CDR3, is SQTIHQWPATLVQPVGSPLSLECTVEGTSNPNLYWYRQAAGRGLQLLFYSVGIGQISSEVPQNLSASRPQDRQFILSSKKLLLSDSGFYLCAWRRSGSYEQYFGPGTRLTVT.

In regard to this clonotype: A much larger clone sits a single nucleotide away, making a read error possible. This chain joins TRBV7-2 and TRBJ2-5, with 10 bases lining up with TRBD1. From germline, CDR1 is SGHTA and CDR2 FQGNSA. The CDR3 covers 16 residues. The CDR3, as DNA: TGTGCCAGCAGCTTACCCCTCAGGACAGGGGGGGAGACCCAGAACTTC. Its translation: CASSLPLRTGGETQNF. The complete variable domain, with remaining parts taken from reference TRBV7-2 and TRBJ2-5, reads GAGVSQSPSNKVTEKGKDVELRCDPISGHTALYWYRQSLGQGLEFLIYFQGNSAPDKSGLPSDRFSAERTGGSVSTLTIQRTQQEDSAVYLCASSLPLRTGGETQNFGPGTRLLVL.

V gene TRBV7-2 combines with J gene TRBJ2-1; TRBD2 matches 10 bases. This CDR3 has 15 residues. V lost 2 bases to trimming and J lost 6 bases; unmatched junction nucleotides: 4. The germline gives CDR1 SGHTA, CDR2 FQGNSA. CDR3 region: CASSLPSGSTNEQFF. Written as DNA, the CDR3 is TGTGCCAGCAGCTTACCTAGCGGGAGTACCAATGAGCAGTTCTTC.

There are a few counts of this clonotype. The gene calls are TRBV4-2 and TRBJ2-1, with D perhaps TRBD2 (5 bases). Germline CDR1 is LGHNA and CDR2 is YNFKEQ. V dropped 0 bases and J dropped 3 bases, with 9 bases sitting between them. The CDR3 has 15 residues. The DNA of the CDR3 is TGTGCCAGCAGCCAAGAGCCCGGGGACTACAATGAGCAGTTCTTC. This gives the protein CASSQEPGDYNEQFF.

This clonotype occurred many times. The chain couples TRBV28 to TRBJ2-7, with a possible D match to TRBD2 (5 bases). Trimming removed 2 bases at V and 1 base at J, with 21 bases between. The germline V gene has CDR1 MDHEN and CDR2 SYDVKM. This CDR3 has 18 amino acids. The CDR3: CASSLALRLTSLSYEQYF. The CDR3, as DNA: TGTGCCAGCAGTTTAGCCCTCCGGCTCACTAGTCTGTCCTACGAGCAGTACTTC.

At least ten counts were recorded for this clonotype. The chain carries TRBV12-3 or TRBV12-4 and TRBJ2-5; the match to TRBD1 covers 8 bases. V was clipped by 6 bases and J by 4 bases; unmatched bases: 10. The CDR3 consists of 15 residues. CDR3 DNA: TGTGCCAGCAGCCCCGGCCAGGGGGCCCGAGAGACCCAGTACTTC. Protein product: CASSPGQGARETQYF.

This sequence joins TRBV10-3 and TRBJ1-1; D ambiguous. Trimming took off 0 bases at V and 6 bases at J, with 14 bases between the two ends. The germline CDR1 and CDR2 sequences are ENHRY and SYGVKD. This CDR3 has 15 residues. CDR3 bases: TGTGCCATCAGTGAGTCGATTCGGGGTGGGCCTGAAGCTTTCTTT. It translates to CAISESIRGGPEAFF.

This clonotype has a single count. CDR3 DNA sequence: TGTGCCAGCAGCGTAGAGGAGTGGGGGACCCAGTACTTC. Translating it yields CASSVEEWGTQYF. The chain has TRBV9 and TRBJ2-5; D is ambiguous. Trimming took 0 bases from V and 7 from J, leaving 10 bases between them. CDR3 length: 13 residues. Germline assignment: CDR1 SGDLS and CDR2 YYNGEE.

This clonotype was recorded at least ten times. The CDR3 nucleotides are TGTGCCAGCTCACCACAGAGCGGGAGGGACAATGAGCAGTTCTTC. Protein sequence: CASSPQSGRDNEQFF. The chain combines TRBV18 with TRBJ2-1; 10 bases agree with TRBD2. Germline V CDR1 and CDR2: KGHSH, LQKENI. Trimming took 1 base from V and 5 from J; bases not matched to a gene: 2. There are 15 residues in the CDR3.

In its sample, this clonotype was seen many times. V is TRBV5-6 and J is TRBJ1-2; D perhaps matches TRBD1 (5 bases). The germline V gene encodes CDR1 SGHDT and CDR2 YYEEEE. V lost 4 bases, J lost 2 bases, and 15 bases lay in between. The CDR3 is 15 amino acids. CDR3 sequence: CASSPLGRANYGYTF. DNA of the CDR3: TGTGCCAGCAGCCCACTGGGCAGGGCGAACTATGGCTACACCTTC.

The rearrangement links TRBV6-5 to TRBJ2-7; 9 bases agree with TRBD1. Germline V lookup: CDR1 MNHEY, CDR2 SVGAGI. There are 16 residues in the CDR3. Germline trimming cut 0 bases from V and 1 base from J; bases unmatched to any gene: 4. CDR3 region: CASSYSGQGISYEQYF. The CDR3 nucleotides are TGTGCCAGCAGTTACTCGGGACAGGGCATTTCCTACGAGCAGTACTTC.

In this sample, this clonotype turned up a few times. The junction shows a germline mismatch at one end, possibly a read error. The rearrangement links TRBV20-1 to TRBJ2-5; unclear D gene. Germline CDR1 DFQATT, CDR2 SNEGSKA (reference sequence). The CDR3 covers 13 residues. The CDR3 nucleotides read TGCAGTGCTAGAGAGGATAAGCAAGAGACTCAGTACTTC. Translated, it gives CSAREDKQETQYF.

This clonotype was detected many times. The CDR3 DNA is TGTGCCAGCAGGGTGGGGGCGGCCTCCTACAATGAGCAGTTCTTC. It is translated as CASRVGAASYNEQFF. The chain couples TRBV7-2 to TRBJ2-1; D is perhaps TRBD1 (6 bases). This CDR3 is built from 15 residues. The V gene lost 6 bases and the J gene lost 0 bases, with 12 bases spanning the gap. Germline CDR1 SGHTA, CDR2 FQGNSA.

This clonotype was counted at least ten times. This sequence joins TRBV6-2 or TRBV6-3 and TRBJ2-7; tentatively, D is TRBD1 (6 bases). Germline lookup yields CDR1 MNHEY and CDR2 SVGEGT. V dropped 6 bases and J dropped 2 bases, with 17 bases sitting between them. The CDR3 loop spans 15 amino acids. The CDR3 DNA sequence: TGTGCCAGCAGAAAGTGGACAGCCCAAACCTACGAGCAGTACTTC. Translating it yields CASRKWTAQTYEQYF.